The 20 T cell receptor beta chains reported below all come from one sample, sequenced in a study of blood T cell repertoires in COVID-19. Assay: immunoSEQ multiplex PCR; the TCRdb copy retains only in-frame clones and omits some. The sample yields about 38,000 clones, 70% to 90% seen once. Sequencing was done on a sample of peripheral blood. These receptors came from a man aged 65 to 79 with active COVID-19.

The V and J genes are TRBV5-4 and TRBJ1-3; D gene ambiguous. The germline CDR1 and CDR2 sequences are SGHNT and YYREEE (reference sequence). The CDR3 is made up of 16 amino acids. V was cut by 0 bases and J by 4 bases, with 14 bases left in between. The CDR3 sequence: CASSLGPGMGGNTIYF. The CDR3 coding sequence is TGTGCCAGCAGCTTGGGGCCGGGAATGGGCGGAAACACCATATATTTT.

CDR3 loop: CASSPITDTQYF. The CDR3 DNA follows: TGTGCCAGCAGCCCTATCACAGATACGCAGTATTTT. The chain links TRBV7-2 to TRBJ2-3; no clear D gene. CDR3 length: 12 amino acids. V was shortened by 5 bases and J by 2 bases, with 5 bases between the two germline ends. The germline V gene encodes CDR1 SGHTA and CDR2 FQGNSA.

This rearrangement joins TRBV27 to TRBJ2-5; tentatively, D is TRBD1 (6 bases). This CDR3 contains 14 residues. The germline gives CDR1 MNHEY, CDR2 SMNVEV (reference sequence). V was cut by 10 bases and J by 6 bases, with 21 bases left in between. CDR3 in DNA: TGTGCCACCAACGCTGCTGGGGGCGGGCAGACCCAGTACTTC. It yields the protein CATNAAGGGQTQYF.

The chain couples TRBV19 to TRBJ2-3; 7 bases align to TRBD1. Germline loops: CDR1 LNHDA, CDR2 SQIVND (reference sequence). This CDR3 has 15 residues. V was pared by 3 bases and J by 4 bases, with 7 bases of the junction left unmatched. CDR3 nucleotide sequence: TGTGCCAGTAGTATTCGAGACAGGGTGCCAGATACGCAGTATTTT. Translated, it gives CASSIRDRVPDTQYF.

The V call is TRBV7-2, the J call TRBJ2-7; the D is unclear. V lost 3 bases, J lost 0 bases, and 12 bases lay in between. The germline V gene encodes CDR1 SGHTA and CDR2 FQGNSA. The CDR3 spans 15 residues. CDR3 sequence: CASSFRSRSSYEQYF. The CDR3 nucleotides are TGTGCCAGCAGCTTTAGGTCTAGGAGCTCCTACGAGCAGTACTTC.

The chain recombines TRBV4-2 with TRBJ2-5, with 11 nucleotides matching TRBD2. The CDR3 has 18 amino acids. The junction had 15 bases not matched to a gene; V was cut back by 4 bases and J by 5 bases. From germline, CDR1 is LGHNA and CDR2 YNFKEQ. The CDR3 coding sequence is TGTGCCAGCAGCCGGCTAAATAGCGGGAGGGCCGGAGGGGAGACCCAGTACTTC. Residues: CASSRLNSGRAGGETQYF.

The chain joins TRBV4-3 to TRBJ2-1; the D is unclear. Germline V gives CDR1 LGHNA, CDR2 YSLEER. V gave up 0 bases and J gave up 4 bases, with 10 bases separating them. The CDR3 length is 15 residues. CDR3 in DNA: TGCGCCAGCAGCCAAGACCGCTACGGTTACAATGAGCAGTTCTTC. It is translated as CASSQDRYGYNEQFF.

This chain joins TRBV6-5 and TRBJ1-4; D may be TRBD1 (6 bases). V lost 11 bases and J 3 bases, leaving 13 bases between the germline ends. This CDR3 region has 13 residues. Germline loops: CDR1 MNHEY, CDR2 SVGAGI. The CDR3 coding sequence is TGTGCCGCGGGGGGGGCGGCTAATGAAAAACTGTTTTTT. Residues: CAAGGAANEKLFF.

The chain uses TRBV2 and TRBJ2-5; tentatively, D is TRBD2 (5 bases). The CDR3 length is 15 residues. Deletions cut 7 bases from V and 7 bases from J, with 22 bases between. Germline V CDR1 and CDR2: SNHLY, FYNNEI. CDR3 DNA sequence: TGTGCCAGCACCCGAGAGGGCACCGGCGGTCGGACCCAGTACTTC. Its translation is CASTREGTGGRTQYF.

The chain recombines TRBV19 with TRBJ1-2, with 11 bases lining up with TRBD1. CDR3 length: 14 residues. Per germline, CDR1 LNHDA and CDR2 SQIVND (reference sequence). Trimming removed 7 bases from V and 3 bases from J; junction bases left unmatched: 4. DNA for the CDR3: TGTGCCAGTATCGCGGACAGGGGGCACTATGGCTACACCTTC. Its protein product is CASIADRGHYGYTF.

This chain links TRBV6-5 with TRBJ1-1, with 11 bases lining up with TRBD1. V was pared by 6 bases and J by 1 base, with 4 bases of the junction left unmatched. Looked up from germline, CDR1 is MNHEY and CDR2 is SVGAGI. CDR3 length: 15 residues. The CDR3 here is CASRRDRGANTEAFF. CDR3 DNA: TGTGCCAGCAGAAGGGACAGGGGGGCGAACACTGAAGCTTTCTTT.

The rearrangement joins TRBV18 to TRBJ2-3, with TRBD2 matching over 15 bases. The germline V gene encodes CDR1 KGHSH and CDR2 LQKENI. CDR3 length: 17 amino acids. After removal of 3 bases from V and 5 bases from J, the junction contained 6 bases not matched to a gene. DNA of the CDR3: TGTGCCAGCTCACCTTCGGGGGGACTAGCGGGAGGAGATACGCAGTATTTT. Its translation is CASSPSGGLAGGDTQYF.

The genes are TRBV2 and TRBJ1-1; possibly TRBD1 for D (6 bases). Trimming left V 6 bases short and J 1 base short, with 9 bases between. This CDR3 contains 13 residues. The germline CDR1 and CDR2 sequences are SNHLY and FYNNEI. In DNA, the CDR3 is TGTGCCAGCAGCGAACAGGGGAACACTGAAGCTTTCTTT. This encodes CASSEQGNTEAFF.

The chain links TRBV18 to TRBJ2-5; D remains ambiguous. The CDR3 has 13 residues. The germline CDR1 and CDR2 sequences are KGHSH and LQKENI. V lost 9 bases to trimming and J lost 1 base, with 12 bases between them. The CDR3 DNA reads as TGTGCCAGTGCATTGGGCCTCCAAGAGACCCAGTACTTC. This encodes CASALGLQETQYF. The whole variable domain, filled in from reference TRBV18 and TRBJ2-5, reads NAGVMQNPRHLVRRRGQEARLRCSPMKGHSHVYWYRQLPEEGLKFMVYLQKENIIDESGMPKERFSAEFPKEGPSILRIQQVVRGDSAAYFCASALGLQETQYFGPGTRLLVL.

The rearrangement uses TRBV7-7 and TRBJ2-3; 8 bases map to TRBD1. Unmatched junction bases numbered 6, after V lost 5 bases and J lost 5 bases. CDR1 is SSHAT and CDR2 is FNYEAQ in the germline V gene (reference sequence). CDR3 size: 14 residues. CDR3 loop: CASSPLTGVDTQYF. The CDR3 coding sequence is TGTGCCAGCAGCCCACTGACAGGGGTAGATACGCAGTATTTT.

The V call is TRBV5-1, the J call TRBJ2-5, with 12 bases lining up with TRBD2. Germline values: CDR1 SGHRS, CDR2 YFSETQ. With V trimmed by 0 bases and J by 2 bases, 2 bases remained unmatched. This CDR3 has 16 residues. The CDR3 DNA reads as TGCGCCAGCAGCTTGGTTCTAGCGGGGGGGCAAGAGACCCAGTACTTC. It specifies CASSLVLAGGQETQYF.

J is TRBJ2-7 and V is TRBV7-9; 7 positions agree with TRBD2. Trimming cost V 8 bases and J 3 bases; bases outside gene matches: 7. This CDR3 comprises 13 residues. Germline loops: CDR1 SEHNR, CDR2 FQNEAQ (reference sequence). CDR3 in DNA: TGTGCCAGCGGAGGGGAGGGAGTCTACGAGCAGTACTTC. This encodes CASGGEGVYEQYF.

The chain joins TRBV18 to TRBJ2-1; TRBD1 matches at 7 bases. Germline CDR1 KGHSH, CDR2 LQKENI. The CDR3 runs to 14 residues. With V trimmed by 11 bases and J by 9 bases, 16 bases remained unmatched. The CDR3 DNA reads TGTGCCTCCGTCCTTGAGAGGGGGCGCGGTGAGCAGTTCTTC. Protein: CASVLERGRGEQFF.

V and J are TRBV27 and TRBJ2-3; no definite D call. The CDR3 has 15 residues. Germline-derived CDR1 and CDR2 are MNHEY and SMNVEV (reference sequence). The ends were cut back, 5 bases at V and 0 bases at J, with 12 bases in the middle. The CDR3, as DNA: TGTGCCAGCAGTCTAAGATCTTTTAGCACAGATACGCAGTATTTT. As protein: CASSLRSFSTDTQYF.

The chain couples TRBV28 to TRBJ2-7; 11 nucleotides line up with TRBD1. Germline loops: CDR1 MDHEN, CDR2 SYDVKM. The CDR3 is 17 residues long. Trimming at V came to 7 bases and at J to 3 bases, leaving 14 bases not matched to a gene. The CDR3: CASNPGQGAPSRYEQYF. The CDR3 DNA reads TGTGCCAGCAATCCCGGACAGGGGGCGCCTTCCCGCTACGAGCAGTACTTC.